The entry that follows covers one T cell receptor (beta chain) sequence. J gave up 2 bases and V 4 bases, and 11 bases lay outside the gene matches. The CDR3 extends over 16 amino acids. In the original processing: Scientists estimated how many nucleated cells there were by amplifying reference gene primers. Sequencing was performed with immunoSEQ multiplex PCR; in TCRdb, only in-frame clones are kept and a portion is missing. V, J and clone size are those of that table, while D and trimming were read from the DNA. Among roughly 200,000 clones listed, around 83% were seen once. The data originate from a study of blood T cell repertoires in COVID-19. Whole-study context: COVID-19 samples from acute and convalescent phases originated in the United States, Italy and Spain. PBMCs, B-cell-depleted T cells, or T cells were the source of the cDNA or gDNA that made up the material.

The chain couples TRBV5-3 to TRBJ1-1; TRBD1 aligns across 7 bases. TRBV5-3 falls under the ORF class, with uncertain function. This receptor was obtained from a human donor in a cohort sampled during active COVID-19. Sequencing was performed on peripheral blood. CDR3 region: CARSLAGQAGNTEAFF. Written as DNA, the CDR3 is TGTGCCAGAAGCCTTGCCGGACAGGCAGGTAACACTGAAGCTTTCTTT.